The TCR beta chain under discussion was sequenced for a study of T cell responses to AZD1222 COVID-19 vaccine. Across the whole study: Pooled samples include second doses given at about 4 or 12 weeks.

Study-level results: Reports say nearly half of spike-specific TCRs go after unmutated variant regions.

Concerning this clone: The antigen remains undetermined.

Produced via immunoSEQ multiplex PCR; TCRdb's table is partial and in-frame only. The data contain approximately 110,000 clones, about 90% of them singletons. Looked up from germline, CDR1 is LNHDA and CDR2 is SQIVND (reference sequence). This CDR3 comprises 15 residues. Trimming cost V 4 bases and J 4 bases, with 16 bases left between them. This TCR was sampled from an adult in good health. The chain employs TRBV19 and TRBJ1-1, with a possible D match to TRBD1 (6 bases). The specimen was peripheral blood, collected on day 0 of AZD1222 vaccination. The CDR3 DNA reads TGTGCCAGTAGTACGGGACCTACCAGGGGCACTGAAGCTTTCTTT. Its translation: CASSTGPTRGTEAFF.